The 26 T cell receptor beta chains listed next were all sequenced from one sample in a study of shared clonotypes between healthy human individuals. Measured with immunoSEQ multiplex PCR; TCRdb has only the in-frame clones, and not every one. The table records 2,100,000 or so clones, 95% of them present only once. The sample consisted of naive CD4+ T cells sorted from blood. Subset denoted: CD45RA+ positively selected. The receptors stem from a man between 18 and 29 years old in good health.

This clone showed up just a few times. The rearrangement uses TRBV10-3 and TRBJ1-6; D is unclear. Trimming left V 2 bases short and J 9 bases short, with 11 bases between. Germline V gene sequence: CDR1 ENHRY, CDR2 SYGVKD. The CDR3 is 14 residues long. In DNA, the CDR3 is TGTGCCATCAGTGAGGTTCGGGGAAGTTCACCCCTCCACTTT. Protein product: CAISEVRGSSPLHF.

V gene TRBV27 combines with J gene TRBJ2-7, with D hard to call. Germline lookup yields CDR1 MNHEY and CDR2 SMNVEV (reference sequence). There are 15 residues in the CDR3. Trimming pared 3 bases from V and 2 bases from J, leaving 14 bases between. CDR3 sequence: CASSFTAWLAYEQYF. The CDR3 nucleotides are TGTGCCAGCAGTTTCACGGCCTGGCTAGCCTACGAGCAGTACTTC.

V and J are TRBV7-6 and TRBJ2-3, with a tentative D call TRBD2 (5 bases). Germline V gene sequence: CDR1 SGHVS, CDR2 FNYEAQ. V dropped 6 bases and J dropped 0 bases, with 7 bases sitting between them. This CDR3 has 13 residues. CDR3 sequence: CASRRTSTDTQYF. The CDR3 DNA reads as TGTGCCAGCAGACGGACTAGCACAGATACGCAGTATTTT.

The CDR3 here is CATTRAGAGGTEAFF. The DNA of the CDR3 is TGTGCCACCACCCGGGCAGGGGCGGGTGGCACTGAAGCTTTCTTT. The chain couples TRBV28 to TRBJ1-1; perhaps TRBD1 as D (6 bases). V was trimmed by 10 bases and J by 4 bases, leaving 22 bases between them. Germline V CDR1 and CDR2: MDHEN, SYDVKM. The CDR3 spans 15 residues.

The chain is built from TRBV5-4 and TRBJ2-1; D remains unclear. Trimming took 3 bases from V and 9 from J, leaving 7 bases between them. CDR3 length: 11 amino acids. Germline loops: CDR1 SGHNT, CDR2 YYREEE (reference sequence). In nucleotides, the CDR3 is TGTGCCAGCAGCTCCTCTAGTGAGCAGTTCTTC. Translation: CASSSSSEQFF.

This sequence joins TRBV9 and TRBJ2-5; no reliable D call. The length of the CDR3 is 15 residues. V lost 4 bases, J lost 4 bases, and 17 bases lay in between. Germline V lookup: CDR1 SGDLS, CDR2 YYNGEE. This CDR3 reads CASSPNGAPGETQYF. The DNA of the CDR3 is TGTGCCAGCAGCCCCAATGGTGCCCCCGGAGAGACCCAGTACTTC.

The gene calls are TRBV25-1 and TRBJ1-1, with 7 bases fitting TRBD1. CDR1 MGHDK and CDR2 SYGVNS come from the germline V gene. This CDR3 is 16 amino acids long. V lost 3 bases and J lost 5; bases outside the gene matches: 12. CDR3 amino acids: CASSDGLTGRGTEAFF. The CDR3 DNA follows: TGTGCCAGCAGTGACGGGTTGACAGGGAGAGGTACTGAAGCTTTCTTT.

The genes are TRBV6-4 and TRBJ1-6, with no clear D. The CDR3 consists of 15 residues. The V end was cut by 3 bases, the J end by 4 bases, with 10 bases between. Germline loops: CDR1 MRHNA, CDR2 SNTAGT. The CDR3 sequence: CASSEYAFYNSPLHF. CDR3 DNA: TGTGCCAGCAGTGAATACGCCTTTTATAATTCACCCCTCCACTTT.

J is TRBJ2-5 and V is TRBV5-6; TRBD2 agrees at 7 bases. With V trimmed by 3 bases and J by 2 bases, 1 base remained unmatched. Germline CDR1 SGHDT, CDR2 YYEEEE. This CDR3 is 13 amino acids long. CDR3 bases: TGTGCCAGCAGCTCGGGACTACAAGAGACCCAGTACTTC. Its translation: CASSSGLQETQYF. The entire variable domain, with the rest obtained from reference TRBV5-6 and TRBJ2-5, is as follows: DAGVTQSPTHLIKTRGQQVTLRCSPKSGHDTVSWYQQALGQGPQFIFQYYEEEERQRGNFPDRFSGHQFPNYSSELNVNALLLGDSALYLCASSSGLQETQYFGPGTRLLVL.

A remark on this clone: Other DNA sequences of this sample code for an identical CDR3. The genes are TRBV5-1 and TRBJ1-6, with 10 bases fitting TRBD1. The J segment lost 7 bases and the V segment lost 4 bases, leaving 2 bases of the junction unmatched. This CDR3 region has 14 residues. Germline V CDR1 and CDR2: SGHRS, YFSETQ. CDR3 sequence reads: CASSPGQGNSPLHF. The CDR3 DNA sequence: TGCGCCAGCAGCCCGGGACAGGGGAATTCACCCCTCCACTTT.

The CDR3 here is CASSQEGGLTEAFF. The DNA of the CDR3 is TGTGCCAGCTCCCAAGAAGGGGGGCTCACTGAAGCTTTCTTT. This chain connects TRBV25-1 to TRBJ1-1; a weak D match, TRBD1 (6 bases). CDR3 length equals 14 residues. Germline CDR1 is MGHDK and CDR2 is SYGVNS. The V end was cut by 8 bases, the J end by 4 bases, with 17 bases between.

The rearrangement links TRBV28 to TRBJ2-7; D remains ambiguous. Trimming left V 8 bases short and J 2 bases short, with 13 bases between. Germline V CDR1 and CDR2: MDHEN, SYDVKM. The CDR3 is made up of 13 amino acids. The DNA for the CDR3 is TGTGCCAGCGAAGTAGACAATACCTACGAGCAGTACTTC. Residues: CASEVDNTYEQYF.

The table lists this clone with a count of one. Different DNA sequences within this sample yield the same CDR3. The chain carries TRBV28 and TRBJ2-2, with D hard to call. The CDR3 has 12 amino acids. Per germline, CDR1 MDHEN and CDR2 SYDVKM. V was cut by 5 bases and J by 4 bases, with 5 bases left in between. For the CDR3, the DNA is TGTGCCAGCAGTCGCGCCACCGGGGAGCTGTTTTTT. Its translation is CASSRATGELFF.

The chain carries TRBV5-1 and TRBJ2-7; TRBD2 might be the D (5 bases). The CDR3 spans 15 residues. V was pared by 0 bases and J by 3 bases, with 13 bases between. In germline, CDR1 is SGHRS, CDR2 YFSETQ. CDR3 nucleotide sequence: TGCGCCAGCAGCTTGGAGGCTCAACGGGGCTACGAGCAGTACTTC. As protein: CASSLEAQRGYEQYF.

The chain has TRBV7-2 and TRBJ1-2; 7 bases align to TRBD1. Losses at the gene ends were 1 base for V and 2 bases for J; bases not matched to a gene: 1. The CDR3 runs to 14 residues. Germline lookup yields CDR1 SGHTA and CDR2 FQGNSA. Here the CDR3 DNA reads TGTGCCAGCAGCTTAGAGACAGGGAACTATGGCTACACCTTC. Its protein product is CASSLETGNYGYTF.

V gene TRBV15 combines with J gene TRBJ1-4; D is possibly TRBD1 (6 bases). This CDR3 has 16 residues. Germline loops: CDR1 LNHNV, CDR2 YYDKDF (reference sequence). The V end lost 0 bases, the J end lost 6 bases, and 14 bases lay between the germline ends. CDR3 residues: CATSRDLPGVDEKLFF. In DNA, the CDR3 is TGTGCCACCAGCAGAGATCTACCAGGGGTCGATGAAAAACTGTTTTTT.

The CDR3 protein is CASSGGQGKYEQFF. CDR3 in DNA: TGTGCCAGCAGCGGAGGACAGGGAAAATATGAGCAGTTCTTC. This sequence joins TRBV7-9 and TRBJ2-1; 8 bases align to TRBD1. Germline-derived CDR1 and CDR2 are SEHNR and FQNEAQ (reference sequence). The V and J ends lost 5 bases and 8 bases, in that order; junction bases with no gene match: 8. The length of the CDR3 is 14 residues.

The J gene is TRBJ2-5, the V gene TRBV10-3; TRBD2 is a possible D gene (8 bases). V lost 2 bases, J lost 1 base, and 14 bases lay in between. Germline CDR1 ENHRY, CDR2 SYGVKD. The CDR3 contains 16 residues. The CDR3 protein is CAISEGTAGAQETQYF. The CDR3 bases are TGTGCCATCAGTGAGGGGACAGCGGGGGCCCAAGAGACCCAGTACTTC.

The chain has TRBV19 and TRBJ1-2, with TRBD1 identical over 8 bases. This CDR3 region has 16 residues. Germline assignment: CDR1 LNHDA and CDR2 SQIVND (reference sequence). Trimming cost V 7 bases and J 4 bases; bases outside gene matches: 14. CDR3 DNA sequence: TGTGCCAGTACCGCGGCCGGGCAGGGGGCGTCCTATGGCTACACCTTC. As protein: CASTAAGQGASYGYTF. Combining the CDR3 with reference TRBV19 and TRBJ1-2 gives the whole variable domain DGGITQSPKYLFRKEGQNVTLSCEQNLNHDAMYWYRQDPGQGLRLIYYSQIVNDFQKGDIAEGYSVSREKKESFPLTVTSAQKNPTAFYLCASTAAGQGASYGYTFGSGTRLTVV.

This rearrangement joins TRBV7-3 to TRBJ2-1; 8 bases map to TRBD2. Germline trimming cut 4 bases from V and 6 bases from J; bases unmatched to any gene: 11. The CDR3 extends over 16 amino acids. The germline V gene encodes CDR1 SGHTA and CDR2 FQGTGA. This CDR3 reads CASSSKGSGGFNEQFF. The CDR3, as DNA: TGTGCCAGCAGCTCCAAGGGGAGCGGGGGTTTCAATGAGCAGTTCTTC. Complete variable domain (other parts from reference TRBV7-3 and TRBJ2-1): GAGVSQTPSNKVTEKGKYVELRCDPISGHTALYWYRQSLGQGPEFLIYFQGTGAADDSGLPNDRFFAVRPEGSVSTLKIQRTERGDSAVYLCASSSKGSGGFNEQFFGPGTRLTVL.

This chain joins TRBV6-1 and TRBJ1-5; D gene uncertain. V lost 0 bases and J 9 bases, leaving 15 bases between the germline ends. Germline V lookup: CDR1 MNHNS, CDR2 SASEGT. There are 15 residues in the CDR3. This chain's CDR3 is CASSEAVSASWPQHF. The CDR3 DNA reads as TGTGCCAGCAGTGAAGCTGTGTCAGCGTCTTGGCCCCAGCATTTT.

V and J are TRBV5-5 and TRBJ1-2; maybe TRBD1 (5 bases). The CDR3 totals 14 residues. Between the trimmed V and J ends, which lost 0 bases and 5 bases, there was a span of 11 bases. The germline V gene has CDR1 SGHKS and CDR2 YYEKEE (reference sequence). CDR3 region: CASSLAEGVYGYTF. CDR3 nucleotide sequence: TGTGCCAGCAGCTTGGCAGAAGGGGTTTATGGCTACACCTTC.

In DNA form, the CDR3 reads TGTGCCAGCACAGGCGGAGGGGGGGCCTACGAGCAGTACTTC. Translating gives CASTGGGGAYEQYF. The chain links TRBV28 to TRBJ2-7; a weak D match, TRBD2 (7 bases). The germline V gene encodes CDR1 MDHEN and CDR2 SYDVKM. The CDR3 has 14 residues. Between the trimmed V and J ends, which lost 7 bases and 2 bases, there was a span of 15 bases.

This sequence joins TRBV19 and TRBJ1-2; D is ambiguous. V was shortened by 1 base and J by 1 base, with 7 bases between the two germline ends. This CDR3 comprises 14 residues. CDR1 is LNHDA, CDR2 SQIVND, per germline (reference sequence). The CDR3: CASSIAQSNYGYTF. CDR3 sequence (DNA): TGTGCCAGTAGTATAGCACAGAGTAACTATGGCTACACCTTC.

The chain joins TRBV18 to TRBJ2-1; 9 bases agree with TRBD2. The V gene's germline CDR1 is KGHSH and CDR2 LQKENI. This CDR3 is built from 14 residues. The junction had 5 bases not matched to a gene; V was cut back by 3 bases and J by 8 bases. CDR3 amino acids: CASSPGAGGDEQFF. The CDR3 DNA reads TGTGCCAGCTCACCGGGAGCGGGAGGAGATGAGCAGTTCTTC.

The CDR3 region is CASSLQGGDTEAFF. DNA for the CDR3: TGTGCCAGCAGCTTACAGGGAGGCGACACTGAAGCTTTCTTT. The rearrangement joins TRBV11-3 to TRBJ1-1, with D perhaps matching TRBD1 (5 bases). The CDR3 extends over 14 amino acids. From germline, CDR1 is SGHNT and CDR2 YENEEA. V was shortened by 2 bases and J by 3 bases, with 10 bases between the two germline ends.